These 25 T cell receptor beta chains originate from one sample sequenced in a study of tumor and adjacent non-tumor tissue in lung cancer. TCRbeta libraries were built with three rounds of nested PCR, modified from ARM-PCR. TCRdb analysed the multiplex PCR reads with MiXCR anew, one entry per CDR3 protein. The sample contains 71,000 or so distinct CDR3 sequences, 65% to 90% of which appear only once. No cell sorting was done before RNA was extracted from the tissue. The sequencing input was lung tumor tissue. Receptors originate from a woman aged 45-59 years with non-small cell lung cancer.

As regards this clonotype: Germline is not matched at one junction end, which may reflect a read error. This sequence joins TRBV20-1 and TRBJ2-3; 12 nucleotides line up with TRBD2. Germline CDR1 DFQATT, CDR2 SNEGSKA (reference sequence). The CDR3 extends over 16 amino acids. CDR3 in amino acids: CGASRLAGDSTDTQYF. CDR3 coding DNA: TGCGGTGCTTCCAGACTAGCGGGGGATTCAACAGATACGCAGTATTTT.

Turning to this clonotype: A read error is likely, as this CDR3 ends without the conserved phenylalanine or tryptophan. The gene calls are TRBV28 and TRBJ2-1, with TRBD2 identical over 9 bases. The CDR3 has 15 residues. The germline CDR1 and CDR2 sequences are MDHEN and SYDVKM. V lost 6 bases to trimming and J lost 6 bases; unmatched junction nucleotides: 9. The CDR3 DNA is TGTGCCAGCAGGGAGGGTAGCGGGAGTCTCAATGAGCAGTTCATC. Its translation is CASREGSGSLNEQFI.

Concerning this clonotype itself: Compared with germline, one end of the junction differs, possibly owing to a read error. CDR3 in amino acids: CSAQSRTYNEQLF. In DNA form, the CDR3 reads TGCAGTGCTCAAAGCAGGACCTACAATGAGCAGCTCTTC. The V and J genes are TRBV20-1 and TRBJ2-1; no clear D. Germline CDR1 DFQATT, CDR2 SNEGSKA (reference sequence). This CDR3 is built from 13 residues.

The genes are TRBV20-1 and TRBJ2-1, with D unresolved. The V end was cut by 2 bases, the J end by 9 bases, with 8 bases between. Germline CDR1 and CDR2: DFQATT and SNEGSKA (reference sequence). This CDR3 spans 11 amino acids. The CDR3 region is CSARRHGEQFF. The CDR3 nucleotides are TGCAGTGCTAGACGGCATGGTGAGCAGTTCTTC.

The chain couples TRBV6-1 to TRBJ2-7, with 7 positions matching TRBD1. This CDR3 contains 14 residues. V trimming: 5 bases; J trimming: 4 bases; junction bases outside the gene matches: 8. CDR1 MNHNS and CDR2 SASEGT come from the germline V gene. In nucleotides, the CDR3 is TGTGCCAGCAGTAAGGGGACAGATTATTACGAGCAGTACTTC. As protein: CASSKGTDYYEQYF.

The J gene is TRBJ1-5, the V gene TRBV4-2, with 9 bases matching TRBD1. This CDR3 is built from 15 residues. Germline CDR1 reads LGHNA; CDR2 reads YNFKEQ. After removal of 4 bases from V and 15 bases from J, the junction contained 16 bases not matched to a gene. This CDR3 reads CASSRSTGGGQPRHF. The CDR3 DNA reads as TGTGCCAGCAGCCGATCTACAGGGGGCGGTCAGCCTCGGCATTTT.

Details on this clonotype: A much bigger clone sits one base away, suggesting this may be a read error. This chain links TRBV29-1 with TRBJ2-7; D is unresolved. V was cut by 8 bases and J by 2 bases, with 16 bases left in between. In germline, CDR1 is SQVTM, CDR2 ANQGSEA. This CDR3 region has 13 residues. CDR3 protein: CSTHGRSPYEQYF. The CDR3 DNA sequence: TGCAGCACCCATGGCAGGAGTCCCTACGAGCAGTACTTC.

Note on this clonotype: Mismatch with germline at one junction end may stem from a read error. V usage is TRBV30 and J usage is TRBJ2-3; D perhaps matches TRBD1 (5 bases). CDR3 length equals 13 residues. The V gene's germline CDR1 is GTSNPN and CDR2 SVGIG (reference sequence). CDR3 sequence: CAWTGVFTGTQCF. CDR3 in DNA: TGTGCCTGGACCGGAGTCTTCACAGGTACGCAGTGTTTT. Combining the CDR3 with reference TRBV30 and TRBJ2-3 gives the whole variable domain SQTIHQWPATLVQPVGSPLSLECTVEGTSNPNLYWYRQAAGRGLQLLFYSVGIGQISSEVPQNLSASRPQDRQFILSSKKLLLSDSGFYLCAWTGVFTGTQCFGPGTRLTVL.

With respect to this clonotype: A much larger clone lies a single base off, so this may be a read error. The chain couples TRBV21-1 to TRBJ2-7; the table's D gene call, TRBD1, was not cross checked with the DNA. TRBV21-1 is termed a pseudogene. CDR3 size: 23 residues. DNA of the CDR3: TGTGCCAGCAGCAAAGCTACCAACAGGACAGGGGTGATTTTGGCTAGCGCAGCCTACGAGCAGTACTTC. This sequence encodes CASSKATNRTGVILASAAYEQYF.

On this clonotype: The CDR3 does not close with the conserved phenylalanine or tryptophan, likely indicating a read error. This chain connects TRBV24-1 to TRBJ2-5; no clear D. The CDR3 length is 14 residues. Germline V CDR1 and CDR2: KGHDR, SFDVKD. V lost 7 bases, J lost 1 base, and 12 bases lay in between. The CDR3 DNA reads TGTGCCACCAGAGACTGGGATATCCAAGAGACCCAGTACTTA. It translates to CATRDWDIQETQYL.

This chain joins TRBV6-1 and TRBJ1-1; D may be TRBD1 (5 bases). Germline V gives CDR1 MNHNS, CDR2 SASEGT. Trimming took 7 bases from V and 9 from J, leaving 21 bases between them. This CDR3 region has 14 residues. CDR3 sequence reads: CASNFDRAPFKAFF. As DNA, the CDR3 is TGTGCCAGCAATTTTGACAGAGCTCCATTTAAAGCTTTCTTT.

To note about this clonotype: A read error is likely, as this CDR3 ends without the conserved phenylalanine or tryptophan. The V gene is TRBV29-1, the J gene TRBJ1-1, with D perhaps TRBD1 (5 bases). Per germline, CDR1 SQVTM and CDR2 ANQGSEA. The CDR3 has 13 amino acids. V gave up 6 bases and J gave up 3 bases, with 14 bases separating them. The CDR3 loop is CSVSKGRDTEAFI. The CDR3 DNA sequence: TGCAGCGTCTCCAAGGGGCGGGACACTGAAGCTTTCATT.

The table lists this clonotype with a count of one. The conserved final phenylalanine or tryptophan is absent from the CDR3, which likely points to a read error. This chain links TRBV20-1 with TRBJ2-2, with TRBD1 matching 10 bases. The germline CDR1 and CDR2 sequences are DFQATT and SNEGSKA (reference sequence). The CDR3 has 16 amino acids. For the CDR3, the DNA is TGCAGTGCTAAATCTGGGACAGGGGCGAACACTGGGGAGCTGTTTATT. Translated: CSAKSGTGANTGELFI.

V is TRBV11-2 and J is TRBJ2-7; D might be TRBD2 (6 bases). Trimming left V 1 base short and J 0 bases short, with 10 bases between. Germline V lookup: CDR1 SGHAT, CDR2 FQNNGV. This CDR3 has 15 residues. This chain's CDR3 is CASSLASSDSYEQYF. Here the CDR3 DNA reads TGTGCCAGCAGCTTAGCTTCTAGCGACTCCTACGAGCAGTACTTC. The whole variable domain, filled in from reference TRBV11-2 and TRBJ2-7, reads EAGVAQSPRYKIIEKRQSVAFWCNPISGHATLYWYQQILGQGPKLLIQFQNNGVVDDSQLPKDRFSAERLKGVDSTLKIQPAKLEDSAVYLCASSLASSDSYEQYFGPGTRLTVT.

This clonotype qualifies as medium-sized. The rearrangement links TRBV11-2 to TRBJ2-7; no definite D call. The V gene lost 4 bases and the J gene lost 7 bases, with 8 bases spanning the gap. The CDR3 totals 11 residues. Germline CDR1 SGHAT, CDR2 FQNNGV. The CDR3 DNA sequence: TGTGCCAGCAGCTCCTCAAGAGAGCAGTACTTC. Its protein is CASSSSREQYF. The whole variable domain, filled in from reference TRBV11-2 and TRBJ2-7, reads EAGVAQSPRYKIIEKRQSVAFWCNPISGHATLYWYQQILGQGPKLLIQFQNNGVVDDSQLPKDRFSAERLKGVDSTLKIQPAKLEDSAVYLCASSSSREQYFGPGTRLTVT.

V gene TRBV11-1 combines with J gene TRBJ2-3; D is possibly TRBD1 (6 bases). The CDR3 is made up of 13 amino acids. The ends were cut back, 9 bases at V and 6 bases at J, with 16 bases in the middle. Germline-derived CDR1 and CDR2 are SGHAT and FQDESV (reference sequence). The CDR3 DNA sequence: TGTGCCAGGATAGGGACAATGATGGATACGCAGTATTTT. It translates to CARIGTMMDTQYF.

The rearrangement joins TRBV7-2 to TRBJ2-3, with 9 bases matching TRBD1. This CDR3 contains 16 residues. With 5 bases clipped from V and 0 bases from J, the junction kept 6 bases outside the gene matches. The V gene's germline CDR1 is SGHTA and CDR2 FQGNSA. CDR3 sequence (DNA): TGTGCCAGCAGCCTACTGACAGGGGGGAGCACAGATACGCAGTATTTT. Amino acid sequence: CASSLLTGGSTDTQYF.

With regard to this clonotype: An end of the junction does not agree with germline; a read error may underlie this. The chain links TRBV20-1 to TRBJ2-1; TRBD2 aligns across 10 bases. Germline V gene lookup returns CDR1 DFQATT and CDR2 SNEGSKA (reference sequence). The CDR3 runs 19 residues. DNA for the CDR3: TGCAGTACTAGAGATTGGGGCGGAGCGGGAGGGAAGAGGGACAATGAGCAGTTATTC. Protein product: CSTRDWGGAGGKRDNEQLF.

CDR3 bases: TGTGCCAGCAGCCCGAGGGCTAGCAGAGAGCTGGATACGCAGTATTTT. It is translated as CASSPRASRELDTQYF. The chain combines TRBV5-4 with TRBJ2-3; a possible D gene is TRBD2 (5 bases). V gave up 4 bases and J gave up 6 bases, with 21 bases separating them. The CDR3 extends over 16 amino acids. In germline, CDR1 is SGHNT, CDR2 YYREEE (reference sequence).

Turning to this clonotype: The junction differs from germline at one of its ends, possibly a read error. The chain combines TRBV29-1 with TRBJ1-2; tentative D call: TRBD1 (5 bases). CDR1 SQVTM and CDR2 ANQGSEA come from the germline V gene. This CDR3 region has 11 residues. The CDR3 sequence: CSMAGFYGYTF. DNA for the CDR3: TGCAGCATGGCAGGGTTCTATGGTTACACCTTC.

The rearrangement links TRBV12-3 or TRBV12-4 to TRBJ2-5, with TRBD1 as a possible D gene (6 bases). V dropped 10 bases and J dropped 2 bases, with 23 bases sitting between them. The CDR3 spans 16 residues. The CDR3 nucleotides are TGTGCCAAGAGTTTAATGTCAGGGGCCGCGCAAGAGACCCAGTACTTC. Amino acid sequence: CAKSLMSGAAQETQYF.

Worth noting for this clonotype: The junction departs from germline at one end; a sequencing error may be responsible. CDR3 protein: CSARAHAGDEQFF. CDR3 coding DNA: TGTAGTGCTAGAGCCCACGCGGGAGATGAGCAGTTCTTC. The V and J genes are TRBV20-1 and TRBJ2-1; 7 bases are shared with TRBD2. Germline CDR1 is DFQATT and CDR2 is SNEGSKA (reference sequence). The CDR3 covers 13 residues.

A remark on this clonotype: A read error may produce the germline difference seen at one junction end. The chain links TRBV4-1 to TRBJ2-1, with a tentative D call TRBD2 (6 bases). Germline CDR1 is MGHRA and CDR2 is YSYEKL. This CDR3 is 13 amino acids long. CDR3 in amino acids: CASNPYAGNEQIF. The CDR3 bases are TGCGCCAGCAACCCGTACGCGGGGAATGAGCAGATCTTC.

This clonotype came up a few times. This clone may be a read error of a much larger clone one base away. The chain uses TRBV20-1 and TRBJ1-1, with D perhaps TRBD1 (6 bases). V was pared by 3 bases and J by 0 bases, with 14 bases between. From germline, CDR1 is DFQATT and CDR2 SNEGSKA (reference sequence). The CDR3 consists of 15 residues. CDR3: CSASSVRDMNTEAFF. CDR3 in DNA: TGCAGTGCTAGTTCGGTTAGGGACATGAACACTGAAGCTTTCTTT.

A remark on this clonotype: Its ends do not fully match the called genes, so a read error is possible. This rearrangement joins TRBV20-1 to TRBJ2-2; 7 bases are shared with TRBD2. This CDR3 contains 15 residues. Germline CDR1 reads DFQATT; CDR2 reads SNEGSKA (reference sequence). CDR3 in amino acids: CSARRSGGRTGVLFF. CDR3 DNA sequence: TGCAGTGCTCGGCGGTCGGGAGGCCGCACCGGGGTGCTGTTTTTT.